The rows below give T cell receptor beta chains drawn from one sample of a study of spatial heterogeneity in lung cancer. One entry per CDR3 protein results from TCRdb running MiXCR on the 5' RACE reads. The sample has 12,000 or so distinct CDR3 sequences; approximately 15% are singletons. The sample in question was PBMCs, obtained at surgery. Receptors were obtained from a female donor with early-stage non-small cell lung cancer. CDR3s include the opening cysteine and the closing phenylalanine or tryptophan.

CASSTPGLAGVKDTQYF TRBJ2-3 TRBV11-2
CASSPTRDRASNEQFF TRBJ2-1 TRBV4-1
CASRLSGGEQYF TRBJ2-7 TRBV7-8
CASSPPPSGDYGYTF TRBJ1-2 TRBV7-6
CASSRTSGTLYNEQFF TRBJ2-1 TRBV4-2
CATSDGTEESGELFF TRBJ2-2 TRBV24-1
CASSRTSGSYNEQFF TRBJ2-1 TRBV5-4
CASSQDRLGGYTF TRBJ1-2 TRBV4-3
CASSRAGLTYEQYF TRBJ2-7 TRBV11-2
CAWSVLAGTSGYTF TRBJ1-2 TRBV30
CASSPTGGEANEKLFF TRBJ1-4 TRBV7-6
CASSLVPQRGSSYNSPLHF TRBJ1-6 TRBV7-2
CASSPGPYGYTF TRBJ1-2 TRBV28
CASSLDLDSLNTGELFF TRBJ2-2 TRBV7-9
CASSFEGNRGNTIYF TRBJ1-3 TRBV7-9
CASSPTAANTEAFF TRBJ1-1 TRBV18